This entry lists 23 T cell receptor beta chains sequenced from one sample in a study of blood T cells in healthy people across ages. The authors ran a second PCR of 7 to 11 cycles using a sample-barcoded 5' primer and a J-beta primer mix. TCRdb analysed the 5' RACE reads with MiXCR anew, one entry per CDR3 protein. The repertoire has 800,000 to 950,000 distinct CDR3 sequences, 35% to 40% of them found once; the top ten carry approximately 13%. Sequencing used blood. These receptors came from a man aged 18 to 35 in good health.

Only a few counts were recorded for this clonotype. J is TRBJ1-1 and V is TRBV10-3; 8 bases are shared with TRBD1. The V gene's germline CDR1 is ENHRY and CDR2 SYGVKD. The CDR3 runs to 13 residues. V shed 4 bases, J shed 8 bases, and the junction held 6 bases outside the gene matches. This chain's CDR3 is CAISATGDGEAFF. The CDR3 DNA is TGTGCCATCAGTGCGACAGGGGACGGGGAAGCTTTCTTT.

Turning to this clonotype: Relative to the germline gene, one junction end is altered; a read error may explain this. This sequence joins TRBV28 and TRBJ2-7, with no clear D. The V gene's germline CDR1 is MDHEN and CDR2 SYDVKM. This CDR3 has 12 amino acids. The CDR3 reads CAGSFSPGEQYF. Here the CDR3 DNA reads TGTGCCGGCAGTTTCAGCCCTGGGGAGCAGTACTTC.

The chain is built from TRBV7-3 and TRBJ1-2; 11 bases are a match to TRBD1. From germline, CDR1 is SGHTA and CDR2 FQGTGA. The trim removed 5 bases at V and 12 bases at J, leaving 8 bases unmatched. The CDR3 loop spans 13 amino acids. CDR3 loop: CASSQIRTGGDTF. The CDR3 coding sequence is TGTGCCAGCAGCCAAATAAGGACAGGGGGCGACACCTTC.

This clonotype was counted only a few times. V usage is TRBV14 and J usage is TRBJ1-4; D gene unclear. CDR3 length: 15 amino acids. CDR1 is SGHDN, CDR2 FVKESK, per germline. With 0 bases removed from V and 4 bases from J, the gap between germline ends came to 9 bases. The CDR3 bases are TGTGCCAGCAGCCAAGATCTGGGGAGTAATGAAAAACTGTTTTTT. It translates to CASSQDLGSNEKLFF.

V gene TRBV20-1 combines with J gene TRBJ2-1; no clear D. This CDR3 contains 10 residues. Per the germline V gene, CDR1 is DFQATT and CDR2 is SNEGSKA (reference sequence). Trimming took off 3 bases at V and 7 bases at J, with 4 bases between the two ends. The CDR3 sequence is CSARENEQFF. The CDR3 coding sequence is TGCAGTGCTAGGGAGAATGAGCAGTTCTTC.

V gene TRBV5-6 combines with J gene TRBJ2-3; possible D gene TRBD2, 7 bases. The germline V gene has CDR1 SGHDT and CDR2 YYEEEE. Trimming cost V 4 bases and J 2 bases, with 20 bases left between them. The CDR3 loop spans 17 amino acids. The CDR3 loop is CASSPLGAGDLTDTQYF. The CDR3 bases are TGTGCCAGCAGCCCCCTGGGGGCGGGGGACCTCACAGATACGCAGTATTTT. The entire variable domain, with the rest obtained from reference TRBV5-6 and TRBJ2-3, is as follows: DAGVTQSPTHLIKTRGQQVTLRCSPKSGHDTVSWYQQALGQGPQFIFQYYEEEERQRGNFPDRFSGHQFPNYSSELNVNALLLGDSALYLCASSPLGAGDLTDTQYFGPGTRLTVL.

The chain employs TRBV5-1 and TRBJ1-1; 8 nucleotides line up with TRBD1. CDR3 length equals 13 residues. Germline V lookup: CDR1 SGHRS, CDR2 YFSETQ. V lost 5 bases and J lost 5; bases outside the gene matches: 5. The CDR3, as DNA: TGCGCCAGCAGTGGACAGGGAGAAACTGAAGCTTTCTTT. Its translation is CASSGQGETEAFF.

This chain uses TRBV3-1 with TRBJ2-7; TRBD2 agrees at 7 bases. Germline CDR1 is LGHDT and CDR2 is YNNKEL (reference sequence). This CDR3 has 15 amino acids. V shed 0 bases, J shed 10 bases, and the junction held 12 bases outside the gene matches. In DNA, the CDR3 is TGTGCCAGCAGCCAAGATCGAAGCGGGGCCCCACCCCAGTACTTC. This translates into CASSQDRSGAPPQYF.

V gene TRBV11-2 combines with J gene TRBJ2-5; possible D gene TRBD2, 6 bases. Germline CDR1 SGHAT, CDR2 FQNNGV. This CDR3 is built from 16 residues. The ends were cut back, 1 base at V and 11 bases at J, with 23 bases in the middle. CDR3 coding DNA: TGTGCCAGCAGCTTAGTTGCGGGGCCGGGGAGCAATGAGCAGTACTTC. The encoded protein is CASSLVAGPGSNEQYF.

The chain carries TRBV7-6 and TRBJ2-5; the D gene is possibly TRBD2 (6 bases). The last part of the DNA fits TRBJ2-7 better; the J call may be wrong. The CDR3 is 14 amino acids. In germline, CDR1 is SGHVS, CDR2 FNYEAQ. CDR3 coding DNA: TGTGCCAGCAGTCCGACGCGGGGCAAGTCCGAGCAGTACTTC. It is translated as CASSPTRGKSEQYF.

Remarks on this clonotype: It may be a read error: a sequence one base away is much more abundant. The CDR3, as DNA: TGTGCCATCCGGTCAGGCCAAGAGGCCCAGTACTTC. Amino acid sequence: CAIRSGQEAQYF. V gene TRBV10-3 combines with J gene TRBJ2-5; D unresolved. The CDR3 spans 12 residues. Germline CDR1 and CDR2: ENHRY and SYGVKD.

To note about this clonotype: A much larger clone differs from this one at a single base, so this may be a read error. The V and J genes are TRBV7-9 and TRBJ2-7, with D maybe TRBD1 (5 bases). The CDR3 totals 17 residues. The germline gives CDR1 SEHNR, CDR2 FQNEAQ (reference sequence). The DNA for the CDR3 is TGTGTCAGCAGCTTAGTGAACCTCGCAGGACAAGGGTACGAGCAGTACTTC. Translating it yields CVSSLVNLAGQGYEQYF.

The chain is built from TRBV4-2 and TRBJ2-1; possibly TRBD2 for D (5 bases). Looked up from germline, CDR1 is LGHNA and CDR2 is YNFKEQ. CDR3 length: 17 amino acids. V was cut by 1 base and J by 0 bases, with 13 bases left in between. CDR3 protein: CASSQGEIRDSYNEQFF. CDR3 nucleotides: TGTGCCAGCAGCCAAGGGGAGATCAGAGACTCCTACAATGAGCAGTTCTTC.

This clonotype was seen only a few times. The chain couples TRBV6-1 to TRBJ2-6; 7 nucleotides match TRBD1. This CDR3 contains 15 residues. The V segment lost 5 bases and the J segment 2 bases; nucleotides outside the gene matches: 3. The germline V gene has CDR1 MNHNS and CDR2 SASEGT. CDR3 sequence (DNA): TGTGCCAGCAGTAAAACAGGGGCTGGGGCCAACGTCCTGACTTTC. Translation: CASSKTGAGANVLTF.

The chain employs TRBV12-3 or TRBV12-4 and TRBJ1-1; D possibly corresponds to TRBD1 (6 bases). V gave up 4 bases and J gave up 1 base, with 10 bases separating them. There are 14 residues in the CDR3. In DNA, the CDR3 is TGTGCCAGCAGTTCCCCGGACAGGAACACTGAAGCTTTCTTT. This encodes CASSSPDRNTEAFF.

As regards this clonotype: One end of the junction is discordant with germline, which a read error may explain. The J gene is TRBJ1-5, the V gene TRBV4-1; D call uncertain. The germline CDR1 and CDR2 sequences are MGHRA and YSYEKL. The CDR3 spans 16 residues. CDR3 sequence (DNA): TGCGCCGGCAGCCAAGAGTGGCAGCTTAGGAACCAGCCCCAGCATTTT. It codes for CAGSQEWQLRNQPQHF.

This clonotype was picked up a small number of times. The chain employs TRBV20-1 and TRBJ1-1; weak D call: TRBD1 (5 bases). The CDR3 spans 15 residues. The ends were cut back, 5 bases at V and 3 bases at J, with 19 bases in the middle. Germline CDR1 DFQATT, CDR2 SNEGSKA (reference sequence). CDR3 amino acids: CSAPTLSGGYTEAFF. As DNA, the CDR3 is TGCAGTGCTCCAACTCTAAGCGGGGGGTACACTGAAGCTTTCTTT.

The DNA for the CDR3 is TGTGCCAGCAGCGTAGGAATAGTGGACACTGAAGCTTTCTTT. This encodes CASSVGIVDTEAFF. This rearrangement joins TRBV9 to TRBJ1-1; D uncertain. CDR1 and CDR2 from the germline V gene are SGDLS and YYNGEE. V shed 0 bases and J shed 3 bases, with 9 bases lying between them. The CDR3 sequence is 14 residues long. The full variable domain, with the rest looked up from reference TRBV9 and TRBJ1-1, is DSGVTQTPKHLITATGQRVTLRCSPRSGDLSVYWYQQSLDQGLQFLIQYYNGEERAKGNILERFSAQQFPDLHSELNLSSLELGDSALYFCASSVGIVDTEAFFGQGTRLTVV.

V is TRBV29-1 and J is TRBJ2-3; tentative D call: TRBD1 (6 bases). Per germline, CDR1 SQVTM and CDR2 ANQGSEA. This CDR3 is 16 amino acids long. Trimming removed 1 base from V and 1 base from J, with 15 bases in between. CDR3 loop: CSVEGLTGSGTDTQYF. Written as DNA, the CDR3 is TGCAGCGTTGAAGGTTTAACAGGGTCGGGCACAGATACGCAGTATTTT.

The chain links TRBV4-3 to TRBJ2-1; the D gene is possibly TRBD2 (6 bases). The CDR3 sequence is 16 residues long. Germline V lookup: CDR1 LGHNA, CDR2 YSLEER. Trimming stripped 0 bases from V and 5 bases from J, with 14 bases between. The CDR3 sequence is CASSQDWTGRNNEQFF. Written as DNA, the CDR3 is TGCGCCAGCAGCCAAGATTGGACCGGGAGAAACAATGAGCAGTTCTTC.

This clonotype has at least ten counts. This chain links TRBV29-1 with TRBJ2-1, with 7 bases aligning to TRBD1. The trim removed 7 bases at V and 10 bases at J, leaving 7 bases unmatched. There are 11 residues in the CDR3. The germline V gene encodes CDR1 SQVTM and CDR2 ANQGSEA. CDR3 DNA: TGCAGCGAGATGACAGGGTTAGAGCAGTTCTTC. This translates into CSEMTGLEQFF.

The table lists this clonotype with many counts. CDR3 nucleotide sequence: TGCAGTGCTAGAGATGGGGGGTACACAGATACGCAGTATTTT. Amino acids: CSARDGGYTDTQYF. The rearrangement joins TRBV20-1 to TRBJ2-3, with D possibly being TRBD2 (6 bases). The CDR3 totals 14 residues. V dropped 0 bases and J dropped 2 bases, with 9 bases sitting between them. The germline CDR1 and CDR2 sequences are DFQATT and SNEGSKA (reference sequence).

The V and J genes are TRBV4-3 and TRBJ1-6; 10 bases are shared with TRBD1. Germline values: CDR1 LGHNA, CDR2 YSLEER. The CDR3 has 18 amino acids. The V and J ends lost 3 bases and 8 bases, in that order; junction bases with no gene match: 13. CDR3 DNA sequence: TGCGCCAGCAGCCAGGATCGGACTTTAGGGACAGGGGATTCACCCCTCCACTTT. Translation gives CASSQDRTLGTGDSPLHF.